The present TCR beta chain was sequenced within a study of CD8 T cells in Susac syndrome. Random hexamers served to reverse transcribe roughly 0.5 to 1 ug RNA. Amplification of TCR beta CDR3 spanned 54 Vbeta and 13 Jbeta via immunoSEQ multiplex PCR. TCRdb used MiXCR to reprocess the immunoSEQ multiplex PCR reads, holding one entry per CDR3 protein. The sample yields roughly 67,000 distinct CDR3 sequences, around 96% seen once. The multiple sclerosis controls were treatment-naive patients, and their relapsing-remitting disease was stable or active. Negative isolation yielded CD8+ and CD4+ T cells; FACS enriched TEMRA cells. The CDR3 is made up of 15 amino acids. V was cut by 4 bases and J by 2 bases, with 13 bases left in between. Germline CDR1 and CDR2: MNHEY and SVGEGT.

The chain has TRBV6-2 or TRBV6-3 and TRBJ2-3; D remains ambiguous. The source material was CD8+ T cells from PBMCs. The receptor was isolated from a human donor with multiple sclerosis. The DNA for the CDR3 is TGTGCCAGCAGTTCCTCGGGCAGATTCACAGATACGCAGTATTTT. Translating it yields CASSSSGRFTDTQYF.